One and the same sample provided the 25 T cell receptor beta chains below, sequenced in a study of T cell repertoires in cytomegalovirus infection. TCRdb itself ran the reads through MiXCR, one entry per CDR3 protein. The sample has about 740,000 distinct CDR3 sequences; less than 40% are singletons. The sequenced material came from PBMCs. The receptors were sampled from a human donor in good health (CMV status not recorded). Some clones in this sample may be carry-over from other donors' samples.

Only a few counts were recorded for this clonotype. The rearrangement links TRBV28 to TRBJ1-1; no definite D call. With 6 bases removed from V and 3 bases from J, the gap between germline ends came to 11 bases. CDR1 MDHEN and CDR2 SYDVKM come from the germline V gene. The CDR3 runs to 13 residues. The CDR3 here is CASSPPGDTEAFF. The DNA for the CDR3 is TGTGCCAGCAGCCCCCCTGGGGACACTGAAGCTTTCTTT.

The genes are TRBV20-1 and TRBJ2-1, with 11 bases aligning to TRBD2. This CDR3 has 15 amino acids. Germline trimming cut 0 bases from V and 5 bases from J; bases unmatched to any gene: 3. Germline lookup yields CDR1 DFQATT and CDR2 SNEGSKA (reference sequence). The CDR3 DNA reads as TGCAGTGCTAGAGATGGGACTAGCGGCAACAATGAGCAGTTCTTC. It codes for CSARDGTSGNNEQFF.

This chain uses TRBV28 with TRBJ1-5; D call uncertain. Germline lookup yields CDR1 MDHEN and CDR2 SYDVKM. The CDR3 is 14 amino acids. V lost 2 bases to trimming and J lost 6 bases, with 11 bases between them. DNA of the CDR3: TGTGCCAGCAGTTTACGGGGTTGGGGTCAGCCCCAGCATTTT. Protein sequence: CASSLRGWGQPQHF.

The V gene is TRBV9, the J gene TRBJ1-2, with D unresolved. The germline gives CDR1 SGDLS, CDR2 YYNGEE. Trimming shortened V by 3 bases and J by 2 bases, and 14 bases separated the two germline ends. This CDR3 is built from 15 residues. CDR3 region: CASSDRQGVNYGYTF. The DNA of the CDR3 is TGTGCCAGCAGCGACCGACAAGGCGTCAACTATGGCTACACCTTC.

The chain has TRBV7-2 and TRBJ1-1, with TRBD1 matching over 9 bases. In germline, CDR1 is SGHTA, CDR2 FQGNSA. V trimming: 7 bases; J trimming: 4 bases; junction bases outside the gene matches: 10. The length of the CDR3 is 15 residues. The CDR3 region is CASITRDREGTEAFF. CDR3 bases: TGTGCCAGCATAACTCGGGACAGGGAGGGCACTGAAGCTTTCTTT.

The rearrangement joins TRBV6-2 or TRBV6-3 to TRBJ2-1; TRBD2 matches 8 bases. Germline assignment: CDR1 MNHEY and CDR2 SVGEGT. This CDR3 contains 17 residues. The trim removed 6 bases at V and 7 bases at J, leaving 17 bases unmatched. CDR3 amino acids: CASSLRGATLTGNEQFF. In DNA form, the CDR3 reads TGTGCCAGCAGCCTGCGGGGGGCCACACTCACCGGTAATGAGCAGTTCTTC.

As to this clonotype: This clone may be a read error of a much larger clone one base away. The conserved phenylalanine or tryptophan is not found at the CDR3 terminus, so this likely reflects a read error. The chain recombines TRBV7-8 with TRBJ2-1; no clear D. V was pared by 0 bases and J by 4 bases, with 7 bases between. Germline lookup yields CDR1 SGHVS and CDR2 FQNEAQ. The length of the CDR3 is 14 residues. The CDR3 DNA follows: TGTGCCAGCAGCTTAGCGAACTCTTACAATGAGCAGTTCTTA. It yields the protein CASSLANSYNEQFL.

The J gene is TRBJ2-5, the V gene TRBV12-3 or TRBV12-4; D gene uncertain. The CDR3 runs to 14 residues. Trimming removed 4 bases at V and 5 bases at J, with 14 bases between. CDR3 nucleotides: TGTGCCAGCAGTTCCGAAGGGAATGGGGAGACCCAGTACTTC. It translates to CASSSEGNGETQYF.

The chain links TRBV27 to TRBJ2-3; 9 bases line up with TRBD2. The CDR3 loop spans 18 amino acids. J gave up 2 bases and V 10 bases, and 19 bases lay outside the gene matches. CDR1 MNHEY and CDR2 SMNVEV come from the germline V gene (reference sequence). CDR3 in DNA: TGTGCCACCAAAGATAGGGTTGGCAGCGGGAGGTCCACAGATACGCAGTATTTT. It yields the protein CATKDRVGSGRSTDTQYF.

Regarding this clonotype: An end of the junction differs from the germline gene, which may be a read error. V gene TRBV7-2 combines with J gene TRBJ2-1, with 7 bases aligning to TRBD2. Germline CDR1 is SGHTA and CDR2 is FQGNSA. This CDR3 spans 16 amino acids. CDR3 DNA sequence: TGTGCCAGCCGCTGGCTACTAGCGCAGGTCGTGGATCAGCAGTTATTC. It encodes CASRWLLAQVVDQQLF.

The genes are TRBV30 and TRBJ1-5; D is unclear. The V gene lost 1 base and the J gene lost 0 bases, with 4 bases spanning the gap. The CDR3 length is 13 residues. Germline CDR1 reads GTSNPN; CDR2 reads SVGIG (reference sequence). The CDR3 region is CAWSGNSNQPQHF. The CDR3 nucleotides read TGTGCCTGGAGTGGGAATAGCAATCAGCCCCAGCATTTT. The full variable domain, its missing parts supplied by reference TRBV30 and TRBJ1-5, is SQTIHQWPATLVQPVGSPLSLECTVEGTSNPNLYWYRQAAGRGLQLLFYSVGIGQISSEVPQNLSASRPQDRQFILSSKKLLLSDSGFYLCAWSGNSNQPQHFGDGTRLSIL.

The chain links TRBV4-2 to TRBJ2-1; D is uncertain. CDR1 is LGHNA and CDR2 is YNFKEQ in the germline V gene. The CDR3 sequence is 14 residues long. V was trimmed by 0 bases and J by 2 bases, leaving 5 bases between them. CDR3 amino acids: CASSQDGTYNEQFF. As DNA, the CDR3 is TGTGCCAGCAGCCAAGATGGGACCTACAATGAGCAGTTCTTC.

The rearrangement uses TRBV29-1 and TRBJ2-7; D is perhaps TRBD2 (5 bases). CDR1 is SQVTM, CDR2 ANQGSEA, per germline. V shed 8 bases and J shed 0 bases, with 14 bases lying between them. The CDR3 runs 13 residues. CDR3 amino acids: CSSRAADSYEQYF. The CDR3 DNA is TGCAGCTCAAGAGCGGCGGACTCCTACGAGCAGTACTTC.

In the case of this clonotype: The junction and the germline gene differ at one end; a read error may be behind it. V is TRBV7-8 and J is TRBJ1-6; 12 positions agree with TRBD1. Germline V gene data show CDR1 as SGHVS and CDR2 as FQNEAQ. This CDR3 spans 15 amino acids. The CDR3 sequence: CASSFLGTGGSPLQF. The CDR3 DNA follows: TGTGCCAGCAGTTTTCTTGGGACAGGGGGCTCACCCCTCCAATTT.

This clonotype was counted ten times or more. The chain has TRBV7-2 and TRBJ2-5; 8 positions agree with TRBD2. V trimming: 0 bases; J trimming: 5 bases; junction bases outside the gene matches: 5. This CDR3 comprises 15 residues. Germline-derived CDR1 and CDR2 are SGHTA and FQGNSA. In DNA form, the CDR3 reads TGTGCCAGCAGCTTAGCCTTCGGGGGGGCCGAGACCCAGTACTTC. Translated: CASSLAFGGAETQYF.

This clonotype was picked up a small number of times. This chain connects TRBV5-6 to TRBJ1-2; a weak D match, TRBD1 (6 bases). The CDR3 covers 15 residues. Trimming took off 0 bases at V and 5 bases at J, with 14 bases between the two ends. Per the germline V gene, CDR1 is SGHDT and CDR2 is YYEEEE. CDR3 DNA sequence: TGTGCCAGCAGCTTGGCCGGGGGGGGCCGGTATGGCTACACCTTC. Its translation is CASSLAGGGRYGYTF.

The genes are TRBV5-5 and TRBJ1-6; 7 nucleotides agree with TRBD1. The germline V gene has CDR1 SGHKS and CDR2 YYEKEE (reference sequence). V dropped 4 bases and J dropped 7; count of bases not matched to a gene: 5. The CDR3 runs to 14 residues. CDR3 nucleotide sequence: TGTGCCAGCAGCCCCGACAGGGTGAATTCACCCCTCCACTTT. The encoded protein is CASSPDRVNSPLHF. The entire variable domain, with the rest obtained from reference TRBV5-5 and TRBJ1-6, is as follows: DAGVTQSPTHLIKTRGQQVTLRCSPISGHKSVSWYQQVLGQGPQFIFQYYEKEERGRGNFPDRFSARQFPNYSSELNVNALLLGDSALYLCASSPDRVNSPLHFGNGTRLTVT.

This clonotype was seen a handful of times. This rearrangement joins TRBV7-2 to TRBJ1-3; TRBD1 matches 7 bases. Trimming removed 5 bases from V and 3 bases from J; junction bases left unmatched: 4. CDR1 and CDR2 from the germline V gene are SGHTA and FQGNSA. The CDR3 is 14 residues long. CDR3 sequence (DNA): TGTGCCAGCAGCCCTACAGGGGTTGGAAACACCATATATTTT. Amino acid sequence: CASSPTGVGNTIYF.

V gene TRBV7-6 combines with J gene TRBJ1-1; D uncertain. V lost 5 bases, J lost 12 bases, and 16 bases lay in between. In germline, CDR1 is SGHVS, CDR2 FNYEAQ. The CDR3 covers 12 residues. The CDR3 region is CASSELGLGTFF. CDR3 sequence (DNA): TGTGCCAGCAGCGAGTTAGGCCTTGGAACTTTCTTT.

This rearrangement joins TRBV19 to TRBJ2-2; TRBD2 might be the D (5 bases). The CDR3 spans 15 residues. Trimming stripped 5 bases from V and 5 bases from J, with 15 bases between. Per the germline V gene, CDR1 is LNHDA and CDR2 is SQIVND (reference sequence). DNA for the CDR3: TGTGCCAGTAGTCCACAATTAGCGCTTACCGGGGAGCTGTTTTTT. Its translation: CASSPQLALTGELFF. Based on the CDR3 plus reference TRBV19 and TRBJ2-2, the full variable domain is DGGITQSPKYLFRKEGQNVTLSCEQNLNHDAMYWYRQDPGQGLRLIYYSQIVNDFQKGDIAEGYSVSREKKESFPLTVTSAQKNPTAFYLCASSPQLALTGELFFGEGSRLTVL.

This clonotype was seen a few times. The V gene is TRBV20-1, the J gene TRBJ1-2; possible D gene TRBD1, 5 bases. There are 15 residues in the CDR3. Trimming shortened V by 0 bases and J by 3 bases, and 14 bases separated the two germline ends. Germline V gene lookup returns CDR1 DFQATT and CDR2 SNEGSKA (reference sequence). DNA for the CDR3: TGCAGTGCTAGAGATTGGCGGGAACAGGACTATGGCTACACCTTC. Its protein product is CSARDWREQDYGYTF.

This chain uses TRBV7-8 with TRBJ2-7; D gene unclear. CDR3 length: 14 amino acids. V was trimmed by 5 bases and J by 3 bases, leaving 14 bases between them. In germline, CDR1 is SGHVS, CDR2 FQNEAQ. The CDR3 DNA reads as TGTGCCAGCAGCCACCTAGGGTTTCGCTACGAGCAGTACTTC. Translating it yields CASSHLGFRYEQYF.

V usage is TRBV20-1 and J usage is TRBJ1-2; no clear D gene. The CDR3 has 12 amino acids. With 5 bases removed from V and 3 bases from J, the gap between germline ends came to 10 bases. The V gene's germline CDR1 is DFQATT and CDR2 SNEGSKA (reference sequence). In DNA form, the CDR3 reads TGCAGTGCTTTTAGCGATCACTATGGCTACACCTTC. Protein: CSAFSDHYGYTF.

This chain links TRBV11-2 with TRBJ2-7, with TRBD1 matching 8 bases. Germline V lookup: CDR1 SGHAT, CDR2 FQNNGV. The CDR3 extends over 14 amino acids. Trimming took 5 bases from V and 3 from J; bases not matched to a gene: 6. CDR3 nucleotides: TGTGCCAGCAGCACCCGGACAGGGAGCTACGAGCAGTACTTC. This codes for CASSTRTGSYEQYF.

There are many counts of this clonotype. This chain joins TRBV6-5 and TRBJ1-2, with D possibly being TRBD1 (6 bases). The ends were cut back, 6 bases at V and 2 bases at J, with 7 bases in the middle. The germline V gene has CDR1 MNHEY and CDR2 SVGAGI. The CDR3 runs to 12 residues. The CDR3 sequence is CASRTGNYGYTF. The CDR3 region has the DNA TGTGCCAGCAGAACAGGGAACTATGGCTACACCTTC.